The 28 T cell receptor beta chains below all came from one sample that was sequenced in a study of T cell responses to AZD1222 COVID-19 vaccine. The method was immunoSEQ multiplex PCR; TCRdb's version includes in-frame clones alone and lacks a portion of them. Here the sample spans about 85,000 clones, about 86% being singletons. This material consisted of peripheral blood, taken on day 0 of AZD1222 vaccination. The receptors stem from an adult in good health.

This clone is a singleton in its sample. This chain uses TRBV3-1 (or the pseudogene TRBV3-2) with TRBJ1-3; D is undetermined. This CDR3 contains 14 residues. V gave up 4 bases and J gave up 4 bases, with 11 bases separating them. From germline, CDR1 is LGHDT and CDR2 YNNKEL (reference sequence). The CDR3 loop reads CASSPRERGNTIYF. The CDR3 nucleotides are TGTGCCAGCAGCCCCCGCGAGAGAGGAAACACCATATATTTT.

A few counts support this clone. The chain employs TRBV5-4 and TRBJ1-4, with a weak D call TRBD1 (6 bases). The CDR3 runs to 15 residues. The V and J ends lost 1 base and 3 bases respectively, with 10 bases between them. Per the germline V gene, CDR1 is SGHNT and CDR2 is YYREEE (reference sequence). The CDR3 DNA reads TGTGCCAGCAGCTTGCTGGGGGGCCCTAATGAAAAACTGTTTTTT. Translated, it gives CASSLLGGPNEKLFF.

The chain couples TRBV2 to TRBJ1-3; possible D gene TRBD1, 6 bases. V dropped 5 bases and J dropped 0 bases, with 14 bases sitting between them. The CDR3 has 16 amino acids. Germline assignment: CDR1 SNHLY and CDR2 FYNNEI. The CDR3 here is CASSLDRGFSGNTIYF. The DNA of the CDR3 is TGTGCCAGCAGTTTGGACAGAGGATTCTCTGGAAACACCATATATTTT. Complete variable domain (other parts from reference TRBV2 and TRBJ1-3): EPEVTQTPSHQVTQMGQEVILRCVPISNHLYFYWYRQILGQKVEFLVSFYNNEISEKSEIFDDQFSVERPDGSNFTLKIRSTKLEDSAMYFCASSLDRGFSGNTIYFGEGSWLTVV.

The rearrangement uses TRBV7-9 and TRBJ1-1; D remains ambiguous. The CDR3 length is 13 residues. The germline gives CDR1 SEHNR, CDR2 FQNEAQ (reference sequence). The germline V and J ends were trimmed by 3 bases and 0 bases, with 5 bases remaining between them. CDR3 loop: CASSFRLNTEAFF. The CDR3 nucleotides are TGTGCCAGCAGCTTCAGACTGAACACTGAAGCTTTCTTT. Drawing the rest from reference TRBV7-9 and TRBJ1-1, the complete variable domain is DTGVSQNPRHKITKRGQNVTFRCDPISEHNRLYWYRQTLGQGPEFLTYFQNEAQLEKSRLLSDRFSAERPKGSFSTLEIQRTEQGDSAMYLCASSFRLNTEAFFGQGTRLTVV.

CDR3 sequence: CASSEGTSRYYEQYF. CDR3 DNA: TGTGCCAGCAGCGAGGGGACTAGCCGTTACTACGAGCAGTACTTC. The chain uses TRBV28 and TRBJ2-7; 9 bases agree with TRBD2. This CDR3 contains 15 residues. J lost 3 bases, V lost 6 bases, and 9 bases had no gene match. Germline lookup yields CDR1 MDHEN and CDR2 SYDVKM.

V gene TRBV27 combines with J gene TRBJ1-2, with 7 nucleotides matching TRBD1. The length of the CDR3 is 15 residues. V shed 2 bases, J shed 7 bases, and the junction held 10 bases outside the gene matches. Germline V lookup: CDR1 MNHEY, CDR2 SMNVEV (reference sequence). CDR3 in amino acids: CASSLGQGGAGGYTF. The DNA of the CDR3 is TGTGCCAGCAGTTTAGGCCAAGGGGGCGCGGGTGGCTACACCTTC.

The V and J genes are TRBV3-1 (or the pseudogene TRBV3-2) and TRBJ2-4, with D hard to call. Germline CDR1 is LGHDT and CDR2 is YNNKEL (reference sequence). The CDR3 loop spans 13 amino acids. V was clipped by 0 bases and J by 9 bases, with 9 bases between them. The CDR3: CASSQDPGIIQYF. In nucleotides, the CDR3 is TGTGCCAGCAGCCAAGATCCCGGAATCATTCAGTACTTC.

The rearrangement links TRBV5-4 to TRBJ2-7, with D perhaps being TRBD1 or TRBD2 (5 bases each). Germline V gene data show CDR1 as SGHNT and CDR2 as YYREEE (reference sequence). This CDR3 contains 16 residues. V gave up 4 bases and J gave up 2 bases, with 19 bases separating them. The CDR3 here is CASSPVRGVLTYEQYF. CDR3 DNA sequence: TGTGCCAGCAGCCCCGTTAGGGGAGTCCTAACCTACGAGCAGTACTTC.

This sequence joins TRBV20-1 and TRBJ2-5; D not resolved. The length of the CDR3 is 12 residues. Germline V lookup: CDR1 DFQATT, CDR2 SNEGSKA (reference sequence). V lost 3 bases to trimming and J lost 4 bases, with 9 bases between them. CDR3 loop: CSASGLRETQYF. The CDR3 region has the DNA TGCAGTGCTAGTGGCCTACGAGAGACCCAGTACTTC.

V gene TRBV11-2 combines with J gene TRBJ1-6, with D possibly TRBD1 on 6 matching bases. This CDR3 region has 16 residues. Germline values: CDR1 SGHAT, CDR2 FQNNGV. The V gene lost 5 bases and the J gene lost 3 bases, with 14 bases spanning the gap. The CDR3 DNA sequence: TGTGCCAGCAGCCCACGGACAGCGGGCTATAATTCACCCCTCCACTTT. Protein product: CASSPRTAGYNSPLHF.

This rearrangement joins TRBV10-2 to TRBJ1-1; possible D gene TRBD1, 5 bases. V gave up 10 bases and J gave up 6 bases, with 15 bases separating them. The CDR3 consists of 12 residues. Looked up from germline, CDR1 is WSHSY and CDR2 is SAAADI. The CDR3 loop reads CATKDRWPEAFF. The CDR3 DNA reads TGCGCCACCAAAGACAGATGGCCTGAAGCTTTCTTT.

This chain links TRBV13 with TRBJ2-7; 12 bases are a match to TRBD2. Germline-derived CDR1 and CDR2 are PRHDT and FYEKMQ (reference sequence). CDR3 length equals 16 residues. J gave up 0 bases and V 5 bases, and 5 bases lay outside the gene matches. The CDR3 nucleotides are TGTGCCAGCAGCCGGACTAGCGGGACGAGCTCCTACGAGCAGTACTTC. Protein sequence: CASSRTSGTSSYEQYF.

The chain employs TRBV5-1 and TRBJ1-1; D is ambiguous. CDR3 length equals 14 residues. Germline values: CDR1 SGHRS, CDR2 YFSETQ. Trimming stripped 1 base from V and 3 bases from J, with 10 bases between. The CDR3 protein is CASSLHPRDTEAFF. DNA for the CDR3: TGCGCCAGCAGCTTGCACCCTCGGGACACTGAAGCTTTCTTT.

This chain uses TRBV5-1 with TRBJ2-2; 8 bases align to TRBD1. The CDR3 covers 16 residues. Trimming at V came to 0 bases and at J to 11 bases, leaving 12 bases not matched to a gene. Per the germline V gene, CDR1 is SGHRS and CDR2 is YFSETQ. CDR3 DNA: TGCGCCAGCAGCTTGGAGAAGGGACAGGCCGGAGATGAGCTGTTTTTT. Amino acids: CASSLEKGQAGDELFF.

This clone has more than one count but fewer than ten. The rearrangement links TRBV5-6 to TRBJ2-7; 8 bases map to TRBD2. This CDR3 has 14 amino acids. V lost 4 bases to trimming and J lost 12 bases; unmatched junction nucleotides: 15. CDR1 SGHDT and CDR2 YYEEEE come from the germline V gene. CDR3 in amino acids: CASSRSGTSKWRYF. In DNA form, the CDR3 reads TGTGCCAGCAGCAGATCCGGGACTAGTAAATGGCGGTACTTC.

This CDR3 reads CASIGGTGTYEQYF. The CDR3 nucleotides are TGTGCCAGTATAGGCGGGACAGGTACCTACGAGCAGTACTTC. This chain links TRBV19 with TRBJ2-7; 8 nucleotides match TRBD1. The ends lost 7 bases at V and 2 bases at J; junction bases unmatched: 7. The CDR3 contains 14 residues. Germline V CDR1 and CDR2: LNHDA, SQIVND (reference sequence).

The chain combines TRBV6-5 with TRBJ2-5, with no clear D. CDR3 length equals 14 residues. V gave up 6 bases and J gave up 2 bases, with 13 bases separating them. CDR1 and CDR2 (germline): MNHEY, SVGAGI. For the CDR3, the DNA is TGTGCCAGCAGCCAATCCCGCAGTCAAGAGACCCAGTACTTC. It encodes CASSQSRSQETQYF.

The chain recombines TRBV20-1 with TRBJ2-7; 7 bases align to TRBD2. The V gene end was trimmed by 3 bases and the J gene end by 3 bases; junction bases not matched to a gene: 2. Germline loops: CDR1 DFQATT, CDR2 SNEGSKA (reference sequence). The CDR3 runs to 12 residues. CDR3 nucleotides: TGCAGTGCTAGTGGCGGGAGCTACGAGCAGTACTTC. It translates to CSASGGSYEQYF.

The CDR3 bases are TGTGCCAGCAGCCGGACGCGGGAGACCTACAATGAGCAGTTCTTC. Encoded protein: CASSRTRETYNEQFF. The chain joins TRBV11-3 to TRBJ2-1; 7 bases are shared with TRBD2. Germline assignment: CDR1 SGHNT and CDR2 YENEEA. This CDR3 spans 15 amino acids. V gave up 5 bases and J gave up 2 bases; unmatched junction bases: 6.

The table lists this clone with a few counts. V gene TRBV28 combines with J gene TRBJ1-5, with D unresolved. CDR3 length: 17 amino acids. Trimming shortened V by 5 bases and J by 4 bases, and 21 bases separated the two germline ends. Looked up from germline, CDR1 is MDHEN and CDR2 is SYDVKM. CDR3 bases: TGTGCCAGCAGTCCCCCTCAAGGGAACGGCCCGAATCAGCCCCAGCATTTT. It translates to CASSPPQGNGPNQPQHF. The full variable domain, completed using reference TRBV28 and TRBJ1-5, is DVKVTQSSRYLVKRTGEKVFLECVQDMDHENMFWYRQDPGLGLRLIYFSYDVKMKEKGDIPEGYSVSREKKERFSLILESASTNQTSMYLCASSPPQGNGPNQPQHFGDGTRLSIL.

This clone was recorded once. The rearrangement uses TRBV29-1 and TRBJ1-1, with unresolved D. There are 13 residues in the CDR3. Trimming stripped 4 bases from V and 6 bases from J, with 15 bases between. The germline V gene encodes CDR1 SQVTM and CDR2 ANQGSEA. CDR3 coding DNA: TGCAGCGTTGGGTTGCTCCCCCAGTCTGAAGCTTTCTTT. Translation gives CSVGLLPQSEAFF. The whole variable domain, remainder taken from reference TRBV29-1 and TRBJ1-1, is SAVISQKPSRDICQRGTSLTIQCQVDSQVTMMFWYRQQPGQSLTLIATANQGSEATYESGFVIDKFPISRPNLTFSTLTVSNMSPEDSSIYLCSVGLLPQSEAFFGQGTRLTVV.

The chain recombines TRBV28 with TRBJ1-3, with no clear D. V was clipped by 6 bases and J by 0 bases, with 12 bases between them. Germline lookup yields CDR1 MDHEN and CDR2 SYDVKM. The CDR3 loop spans 15 amino acids. CDR3 in DNA: TGTGCCAGCAGGGGCAGCTTGCCCTCTGGAAACACCATATATTTT. Translated: CASRGSLPSGNTIYF.

This chain connects TRBV19 to TRBJ2-7; 10 nucleotides match TRBD2. V shed 6 bases and J 4 bases; nucleotides not matched to a gene: 9. This CDR3 spans 15 amino acids. Looked up from germline, CDR1 is LNHDA and CDR2 is SQIVND (reference sequence). CDR3 sequence (DNA): TGTGCCAGTAGCCCCCTAGCGGGAGCCCCGTACGAGCAGTACTTC. This sequence encodes CASSPLAGAPYEQYF.

The V call is TRBV10-3, the J call TRBJ2-5; D perhaps matches TRBD2 (6 bases). The CDR3 has 14 residues. V was cut by 5 bases and J by 3 bases, with 13 bases left in between. CDR1 ENHRY and CDR2 SYGVKD come from the germline V gene. DNA for the CDR3: TGTGCCATCAGTATCACTAGCTCTGAAGAGACCCAGTACTTC. Translated, it gives CAISITSSEETQYF.

CDR3 protein: CASSLVRGQETQYF. The CDR3 nucleotides are TGTGCCAGCAGCTTAGTCCGAGGACAAGAGACCCAGTACTTC. The chain has TRBV7-2 and TRBJ2-5; D is uncertain. CDR3 size: 14 residues. The V gene lost 1 base and the J gene lost 2 bases, with 8 bases spanning the gap. In germline, CDR1 is SGHTA, CDR2 FQGNSA.

This clone has just one count. The chain employs TRBV4-1 and TRBJ2-3, with D perhaps matching TRBD2 (5 bases). The CDR3 length is 13 residues. The V end was cut by 3 bases, the J end by 7 bases, with 11 bases between. Germline V gene lookup returns CDR1 MGHRA and CDR2 YSYEKL. For the CDR3, the DNA is TGCGCCAGCAGCCACCCAACGGGGAATACGCAGTATTTT. Its translation is CASSHPTGNTQYF.

The V call is TRBV28, the J call TRBJ1-5; no firm D call. From germline, CDR1 is MDHEN and CDR2 SYDVKM. This CDR3 is built from 13 residues. V lost 7 bases and J lost 5, with 12 bases in between. DNA of the CDR3: TGTGCCAGCACCTCGGACGGATATCAGCCCCAGCATTTT. Translation gives CASTSDGYQPQHF.

This chain joins TRBV5-1 and TRBJ1-3, with TRBD1 identical over 7 bases. This CDR3 has 16 amino acids. J was trimmed by 2 bases and V by 0 bases; bases with no gene match: 5. Per the germline V gene, CDR1 is SGHRS and CDR2 is YFSETQ. The CDR3 loop is CASSLAQGVPGNTIYF. The CDR3 bases are TGCGCCAGCAGCTTGGCCCAGGGGGTCCCTGGAAACACCATATATTTT.